The clone carrying this T cell receptor beta chain has a count of ten or more. The antigen remains unidentified. The CDR3 runs to 13 residues. Germline CDR1 is MDHEN and CDR2 is SYDVKM. V dropped 3 bases and J dropped 2 bases, with 6 bases sitting between them. These data belong to a study of identical twins. Regarding the study as a whole: Insertion counts were lower in abundant cord blood beta clonotypes, a trend that memory repertoires did not show. Conclusions came from cross-sectional statistical analysis, not from following the same donors.

Through template switching, a universal primer site was introduced, and the cDNA contained unique molecular identifiers. TCRdb re-called the 5' RACE reads with MiXCR, one entry per CDR3 protein. The sample contains about 250,000 distinct CDR3 sequences, approximately 8% of which appear only once. Each donor (without exception) was a healthy Caucasian. The same specimen was also included in a second study, on yellow fever vaccine responses in identical twins.

This sequence originates from a woman younger than 30 in good health. The material sequenced was CD8+ T cells sorted from blood. The J gene is TRBJ2-3, the V gene TRBV28; D is unresolved. The CDR3 loop is CASSFRFTDTQYF. Written as DNA, the CDR3 is TGTGCCAGCAGTTTTAGGTTCACAGATACGCAGTATTTT.